Below are 32 T cell receptor beta chains sequenced from a single sample in a study of follicular helper T cells after annual influenza vaccination. Time point indicated: 2014-2015 season, 7 days after vaccination. Sequencing used immunoSEQ multiplex PCR; TCRdb keeps in-frame clones, though not all of them. The table shows some 9,800 clones, with around 82% occurring only once. The specimen was CXCR5- memory CD4+ T cells sorted from blood, collected 7 days after influenza vaccination. These receptors came from an adult who received the influenza vaccine.

This chain connects TRBV2 to TRBJ2-5; either TRBD1 or TRBD2 may supply D (5 bases each). V was shortened by 5 bases and J by 5 bases, with 18 bases between the two germline ends. The germline CDR1 and CDR2 sequences are SNHLY and FYNNEI. CDR3 length: 15 residues. CDR3 nucleotides: TGTGCCAGCAGTTGGGACCGGGGAGAGTCGGAGACCCAGTACTTC. This sequence encodes CASSWDRGESETQYF.

The CDR3 nucleotides are TGTGCCAGCAGTTTACAGGGGACCGAGACCCAGTACTTC. Amino acid sequence: CASSLQGTETQYF. The chain links TRBV27 to TRBJ2-5; a weak D match, TRBD1 (6 bases). Germline V gene sequence: CDR1 MNHEY, CDR2 SMNVEV (reference sequence). This CDR3 has 13 residues. V was pared by 2 bases and J by 5 bases, with 9 bases between.

This chain joins TRBV7-2 and TRBJ2-1, with 8 bases matching TRBD1. V trimming: 1 base; J trimming: 7 bases; junction bases outside the gene matches: 3. The CDR3 spans 14 residues. Germline V CDR1 and CDR2: SGHTA, FQGNSA. The CDR3 nucleotides are TGTGCCAGCAGCTTAGTCCAGGGGGCAAATGAGCAGTTCTTC. Its protein product is CASSLVQGANEQFF.

The chain recombines TRBV21-1 with TRBJ1-2; the D segment call TRBD1 is taken from the table without a DNA check. TRBV21-1 is shown as a pseudogene. This CDR3 has 18 residues. The DNA for the CDR3 is TGTGCCAGCAGCAGACGGGACAGTTACCGAGGACCTAACTATGGCTACACCTTC. This gives the protein CASSRRDSYRGPNYGYTF.

This chain connects TRBV19 to TRBJ1-1; 9 positions match TRBD1. CDR1 is LNHDA, CDR2 SQIVND, per germline (reference sequence). Trimming removed 7 bases from V and 4 bases from J; junction bases left unmatched: 7. This CDR3 region has 14 residues. CDR3: CASNYGTGLTEAFF. The CDR3 nucleotides are TGTGCCAGTAATTACGGGACAGGGCTCACTGAAGCTTTCTTT.

The J gene is TRBJ1-5, the V gene TRBV5-8; D is unclear. The CDR3 contains 16 residues. The ends were cut back, 3 bases at V and 3 bases at J, with 16 bases in the middle. Germline V gene sequence: CDR1 SGHTS, CDR2 YDEGEE. CDR3 in DNA: TGTGCCAGCAGCTCAGACTATTTAGGGTCCAATCAGCCCCAGCATTTT. It encodes CASSSDYLGSNQPQHF. Complete variable domain (other parts from reference TRBV5-8 and TRBJ1-5): EAGVTQSPTHLIKTRGQQATLRCSPISGHTSVYWYQQALGLGLQFLLWYDEGEERNRGNFPPRFSGRQFPNYSSELNVNALELEDSALYLCASSSDYLGSNQPQHFGDGTRLSIL.

The J gene is TRBJ1-1, the V gene TRBV4-1, with 7 bases identical to TRBD1. CDR3 length equals 13 residues. Germline CDR1 reads MGHRA; CDR2 reads YSYEKL. V shed 4 bases and J 4 bases; nucleotides not matched to a gene: 3. CDR3 amino acids: CASSRGQTTEAFF. CDR3 DNA sequence: TGCGCCAGCAGCCGGGGACAGACCACTGAAGCTTTCTTT.

The chain is built from TRBV4-1 and TRBJ2-4, with a possible D match to TRBD1 (6 bases). The V and J ends lost 1 base and 0 bases respectively, with 19 bases between them. In germline, CDR1 is MGHRA, CDR2 YSYEKL. The CDR3 has 19 amino acids. In DNA, the CDR3 is TGCGCCAGCAGCCAAGGATTAGGACAGAGCCTTCTAGCCAAAAACATTCAGTACTTC. The encoded protein is CASSQGLGQSLLAKNIQYF.

The chain combines TRBV11-2 with TRBJ2-7, with TRBD1 matching 10 bases. Germline loops: CDR1 SGHAT, CDR2 FQNNGV. V was pared by 5 bases and J by 4 bases, with 5 bases of the junction left unmatched. The CDR3 is made up of 14 amino acids. The CDR3 here is CASSQPGQGYEQYF. For the CDR3, the DNA is TGTGCCAGCAGCCAGCCGGGACAGGGGTACGAGCAGTACTTC. Looking up the rest from reference TRBV11-2 and TRBJ2-7 gives the full variable domain: EAGVAQSPRYKIIEKRQSVAFWCNPISGHATLYWYQQILGQGPKLLIQFQNNGVVDDSQLPKDRFSAERLKGVDSTLKIQPAKLEDSAVYLCASSQPGQGYEQYFGPGTRLTVT.

The rearrangement links TRBV19 to TRBJ2-7; TRBD1 agrees at 7 bases. Trimming took 2 bases from V and 0 from J; bases not matched to a gene: 4. CDR1 and CDR2 from the germline V gene are LNHDA and SQIVND (reference sequence). This CDR3 region has 15 residues. The CDR3 is CASSIRQGFSYEQYF. CDR3 sequence (DNA): TGTGCCAGTAGTATAAGACAGGGCTTCTCCTACGAGCAGTACTTC.

The rearrangement links TRBV4-1 to TRBJ2-6; D not resolved. Trimming pared 1 base from V and 3 bases from J, leaving 19 bases between. The CDR3 loop spans 19 amino acids. Germline CDR1 MGHRA, CDR2 YSYEKL. The CDR3 region is CASSQGARTPRIGANVLTF. The CDR3 nucleotides read TGCGCCAGCAGCCAAGGAGCACGGACCCCGAGGATTGGGGCCAACGTCCTGACTTTC.

The J gene is TRBJ1-1, the V gene TRBV11-2; D is ambiguous. The CDR3 runs 13 residues. Germline V lookup: CDR1 SGHAT, CDR2 FQNNGV. Deletions cut 3 bases from V and 4 bases from J, with 9 bases between. The CDR3 sequence: CASSFGVSTEAFF. In DNA, the CDR3 is TGTGCCAGCAGCTTTGGGGTGAGCACTGAAGCTTTCTTT.

The chain is built from TRBV10-3 and TRBJ2-7; 7 bases line up with TRBD1. CDR1 and CDR2 (germline): ENHRY, SYGVKD. The CDR3 is made up of 14 amino acids. With V trimmed by 6 bases and J by 3 bases, 8 bases remained unmatched. The CDR3 DNA reads as TGTGCCATCAGGGCGACAGGGAGCGGCTACGAGCAGTACTTC. Protein: CAIRATGSGYEQYF.

V usage is TRBV11-2 and J usage is TRBJ2-5; 13 bases fit TRBD2. V dropped 5 bases and J dropped 5; count of bases not matched to a gene: 11. This CDR3 has 17 residues. Germline CDR1 reads SGHAT; CDR2 reads FQNNGV. The CDR3 coding sequence is TGTGCCAGCAGCCAAAGGACTAGCGGGGGCCTCCCGGAGACCCAGTACTTC. Translated: CASSQRTSGGLPETQYF.

The chain recombines TRBV7-2 with TRBJ1-4, with 9 positions matching TRBD1. J gave up 5 bases and V 3 bases, and 4 bases lay outside the gene matches. CDR3 size: 15 residues. Germline lookup yields CDR1 SGHTA and CDR2 FQGNSA. CDR3 nucleotides: TGTGCCAGCAGCTTTACCGGGACAGGGAATGAAAAACTGTTTTTT. Translation gives CASSFTGTGNEKLFF.

This clone occurred a few times. The gene calls are TRBV14 and TRBJ2-7; D is perhaps TRBD2 (5 bases). CDR1 SGHDN and CDR2 FVKESK come from the germline V gene. The V end lost 1 base, the J end lost 6 bases, and 10 bases lay between the germline ends. The CDR3 loop spans 13 amino acids. CDR3 loop: CASSQVAGSEQYF. The CDR3 DNA is TGTGCCAGCAGCCAAGTTGCGGGCTCCGAGCAGTACTTC.

The chain carries TRBV4-2 and TRBJ2-4; TRBD2 aligns across 8 bases. The CDR3 loop spans 14 amino acids. Germline values: CDR1 LGHNA, CDR2 YNFKEQ. With 2 bases clipped from V and 6 bases from J, the junction kept 3 bases outside the gene matches. CDR3 residues: CASSQHAGGNIQYF. In nucleotides, the CDR3 is TGTGCCAGCAGCCAACATGCGGGGGGAAACATTCAGTACTTC.

The chain couples TRBV27 to TRBJ1-4, with D possibly being TRBD1 (5 bases). This CDR3 region has 16 residues. Germline V gene lookup returns CDR1 MNHEY and CDR2 SMNVEV (reference sequence). Trimming pared 4 bases from V and 4 bases from J, leaving 16 bases between. DNA for the CDR3: TGTGCCAGCAGTTCATTCCCGAGGCAGGGTAATGAAAAACTGTTTTTT. This codes for CASSSFPRQGNEKLFF.

This chain links TRBV9 with TRBJ2-1; 9 nucleotides agree with TRBD1. V trimming: 0 bases; J trimming: 7 bases; junction bases outside the gene matches: 8. The CDR3 is 16 residues long. The V gene's germline CDR1 is SGDLS and CDR2 YYNGEE. The CDR3 reads CASSVVGQGGRNEQFF. CDR3 nucleotides: TGTGCCAGCAGCGTAGTGGGACAGGGAGGTAGGAATGAGCAGTTCTTC.

This chain uses TRBV7-2 with TRBJ1-4; no clear D. V lost 3 bases and J lost 6, with 8 bases in between. CDR1 and CDR2 from the germline V gene are SGHTA and FQGNSA. The CDR3 is 13 residues long. CDR3 bases: TGTGCCAGCAGCTTTGGTCCCTATGAAAAACTGTTTTTT. Protein sequence: CASSFGPYEKLFF.

This chain's CDR3 is CASSLQTGIRSEAFF. The DNA of the CDR3 is TGTGCCAGCAGCTTACAGACAGGGATTAGGTCTGAAGCTTTCTTT. The chain couples TRBV7-3 to TRBJ1-1; 7 bases are shared with TRBD1. The germline CDR1 and CDR2 sequences are SGHTA and FQGTGA. V lost 2 bases and J lost 6; bases outside the gene matches: 9. The CDR3 runs to 15 residues.

This clone occurred once. The chain combines TRBV4-3 with TRBJ2-6, with unresolved D. This CDR3 contains 14 residues. V was shortened by 1 base and J by 4 bases, with 5 bases between the two germline ends. Germline CDR1 is LGHNA and CDR2 is YSLEER. In DNA, the CDR3 is TGCGCCAGCAGCCAAGTACAAGGGGCCAACGTCCTGACTTTC. Protein sequence: CASSQVQGANVLTF.

The rearrangement joins TRBV29-1 to TRBJ1-2; D possibly corresponds to TRBD1 (6 bases). The CDR3 spans 12 residues. Between the trimmed V and J ends, which lost 6 bases and 0 bases, there was a span of 8 bases. The germline V gene has CDR1 SQVTM and CDR2 ANQGSEA. DNA of the CDR3: TGCAGCGTGGACAGTACTAACTATGGCTACACCTTC. It encodes CSVDSTNYGYTF.

The CDR3 is CASNSGTGNPQSEKLFF. The CDR3 DNA is TGTGCCAGTAATTCCGGGACAGGGAACCCCCAAAGCGAAAAACTGTTTTTT. V and J are TRBV19 and TRBJ1-4; 9 nucleotides line up with TRBD1. The CDR3 sequence is 17 residues long. V shed 7 bases and J 8 bases; nucleotides not matched to a gene: 17. From germline, CDR1 is LNHDA and CDR2 SQIVND (reference sequence).

The genes are TRBV11-2 and TRBJ1-1; 7 nucleotides line up with TRBD1. This CDR3 has 16 residues. The V gene's germline CDR1 is SGHAT and CDR2 FQNNGV. The junction had 6 bases not matched to a gene; V was cut back by 1 base and J by 1 base. The CDR3 reads CASSLVWDSANTEAFF. CDR3 coding DNA: TGTGCCAGCAGCTTAGTTTGGGACAGCGCGAACACTGAAGCTTTCTTT.

The chain uses TRBV2 and TRBJ1-5; D gene ambiguous. The V gene's germline CDR1 is SNHLY and CDR2 FYNNEI. The CDR3 has 15 amino acids. V lost 4 bases and J 0 bases, leaving 10 bases between the germline ends. The CDR3, as DNA: TGTGCCAGCAGTGCGGACGGAAATAGCAATCAGCCCCAGCATTTT. As protein: CASSADGNSNQPQHF.

The chain employs TRBV18 and TRBJ1-5; D is possibly TRBD1 (6 bases). Germline lookup yields CDR1 KGHSH and CDR2 LQKENI. There are 15 residues in the CDR3. Trimming took off 5 bases at V and 3 bases at J, with 14 bases between the two ends. CDR3 in amino acids: CASSEGGFSNQPQHF. CDR3 DNA: TGTGCCAGCTCAGAGGGGGGTTTTTCCAATCAGCCCCAGCATTTT.

The V and J genes are TRBV7-9 and TRBJ1-4, with D maybe TRBD1 (6 bases). This CDR3 contains 14 residues. V lost 2 bases to trimming and J lost 7 bases, with 11 bases between them. Per germline, CDR1 SEHNR and CDR2 FQNEAQ (reference sequence). The CDR3 protein is CASSLFSRGEKLFF. As DNA, the CDR3 is TGTGCCAGCAGCTTATTTTCCAGGGGTGAAAAACTGTTTTTT.

This clone was detected only a few times. V gene TRBV5-1 combines with J gene TRBJ1-4, with a tentative D call TRBD1 (5 bases). V gave up 0 bases and J gave up 5 bases, with 11 bases separating them. This CDR3 has 15 residues. The germline V gene has CDR1 SGHRS and CDR2 YFSETQ. CDR3 DNA: TGCGCCAGCAGCTTGGAATCGGGGGGGAATGAAAAACTGTTTTTT. It yields the protein CASSLESGGNEKLFF.

This clone was detected only a few times. J is TRBJ2-7 and V is TRBV18; no firm D call. Germline V gives CDR1 KGHSH, CDR2 LQKENI. The CDR3 is 11 residues long. The ends were cut back, 6 bases at V and 4 bases at J, with 7 bases in the middle. The CDR3, as DNA: TGTGCCAGCTCCCCCGGGTACGAGCAGTACTTC. Encoded protein: CASSPGYEQYF.

This rearrangement joins TRBV5-6 to TRBJ2-7; D ambiguous. Germline V gene lookup returns CDR1 SGHDT and CDR2 YYEEEE. The CDR3 totals 13 residues. V lost 6 bases and J 1 base, leaving 11 bases between the germline ends. The DNA for the CDR3 is TGTGCCAGCACCACTCCTACTTCCTACGAGCAGTACTTC. As protein: CASTTPTSYEQYF.

The gene calls are TRBV5-8 and TRBJ1-2; D call uncertain. Trimming removed 0 bases at V and 7 bases at J, with 4 bases between. Per germline, CDR1 SGHTS and CDR2 YDEGEE. The CDR3 is 11 residues long. The CDR3 sequence: CASSLVRGYTF. CDR3 DNA: TGTGCCAGCAGCTTGGTACGTGGCTACACCTTC.